This T cell receptor (beta chain) was recorded in a study of blood T cells in healthy people across ages. This clonotype was picked up a small number of times. Germline V gives CDR1 MNHNY, CDR2 SVGAGI (reference sequence). This CDR3 comprises 15 residues. Trimming stripped 6 bases from V and 5 bases from J, with 19 bases between. The use of a sample-barcoded 5' primer and a J-beta primer mix characterized a second PCR of about 7 to 12 cycles. Researchers report that a template-switch adaptor with 12 random nucleotides tagged each cDNA molecule. TCRdb used MiXCR to reprocess the 5' RACE reads, holding one entry per CDR3 protein. Among approximately 900,000 distinct CDR3 sequences listed, 45% to 50% were seen once.

The chain employs TRBV6-6 and TRBJ2-5; weak D call: TRBD1 (6 bases). Material for sequencing was blood. This receptor was obtained from a man aged 30-40 years in good health. The CDR3 DNA reads TGTGCCAGCAGCGGCAGGACAGAAAGCCGGGAGACCCAGTACTTC. This codes for CASSGRTESRETQYF.